This entry lists 5 T cell receptor beta chains sequenced from one sample in a study of molecular identifiers for immune sequencing clone quantification. TCRdb analysed the PCR reads with MiXCR anew, one entry per CDR3 protein. This table has about 640,000 distinct CDR3 sequences, 20% appearing once. Sequencing input: naive CD8+ T cells from blood, with Jurkat cell RNA spiked in. Subset reported: FACS-sorted CD8+CD4-CCR7+CD45RA+ naive T cells. The receptors shown here come from a human donor in good health. Some libraries in this study had Jurkat cell RNA spiked in.

This clonotype was counted many times. The rearrangement links TRBV28 to TRBJ2-7, with D perhaps assigned TRBD1 or TRBD2 (5 bases each). This CDR3 region has 15 residues. Trimming pared 6 bases from V and 4 bases from J, leaving 19 bases between. The germline V gene has CDR1 MDHEN and CDR2 SYDVKM. The DNA for the CDR3 is TGTGCCAGCAGCCCACGCCAGGGACGGGGTTACGAGCAGTACTTC. Translating gives CASSPRQGRGYEQYF.

This clonotype was observed a handful of times. This chain joins TRBV4-1 and TRBJ2-2, with 8 bases aligning to TRBD2. Germline-derived CDR1 and CDR2 are MGHRA and YSYEKL. There are 15 residues in the CDR3. The V and J ends lost 5 bases and 5 bases, in that order; junction bases with no gene match: 7. DNA of the CDR3: TGCGCCAGCAGCGAGAGCGGGAGTTTTACCGGGGAGCTGTTTTTT. Its protein is CASSESGSFTGELFF.

This chain connects TRBV27 to TRBJ2-7; D uncertain. CDR1 MNHEY and CDR2 SMNVEV come from the germline V gene (reference sequence). This CDR3 has 15 residues. V lost 2 bases, J lost 2 bases, and 13 bases lay in between. CDR3 DNA sequence: TGTGCCAGCAGTTTAGGTCCGGACCTCGCCTACGAGCAGTACTTC. This gives the protein CASSLGPDLAYEQYF.

This clonotype was seen at least ten times. The chain employs TRBV30 and TRBJ1-6, with unresolved D. The V gene's germline CDR1 is GTSNPN and CDR2 SVGIG (reference sequence). This CDR3 is built from 13 residues. Trimming cost V 3 bases and J 7 bases, with 10 bases left between them. This CDR3 is CAWSSGWNSPLHF. The CDR3 nucleotides read TGTGCCTGGAGCTCCGGTTGGAATTCACCCCTCCACTTT.

This clonotype appeared many times. The chain combines TRBV29-1 with TRBJ2-1; D gene unclear. The V gene lost 5 bases and the J gene lost 5 bases, with 13 bases spanning the gap. Germline V gives CDR1 SQVTM, CDR2 ANQGSEA. The CDR3 runs to 13 residues. The CDR3 is CSVLGVNHNEQFF. The DNA for the CDR3 is TGCAGCGTTCTTGGGGTTAATCACAATGAGCAGTTCTTC.